This T cell receptor beta chain was recorded in a study of response to subunit inactivated influenza vaccine. Whole-study findings and limits: Authors suggested few new T cells are recruited by each seasonal influenza vaccination.

As regards this clonotype: Its antigen is as yet unknown.

The CDR3 runs to 14 residues. Germline CDR1 reads SGHDT; CDR2 reads YYEEEE. V was shortened by 0 bases and J by 6 bases, with 11 bases between the two germline ends. TCRdb reanalysed the RT-PCR reads using MiXCR and keeps one entry per CDR3 protein. Here the sample spans more than 700,000 distinct CDR3 sequences, 21% being singletons. This rearrangement joins TRBV5-6 to TRBJ2-3, with D perhaps TRBD1 or TRBD2 (6 bases each). The sequence derives from a man in his fifties who received an inactivated influenza vaccine. This specimen consisted of PBMCs from blood, obtained roughly 5 days after vaccination. DNA for the CDR3: TGTGCCAGCAGCTTGGAGCAGGGGAGGGATACGCAGTATTTT. The encoded protein is CASSLEQGRDTQYF.